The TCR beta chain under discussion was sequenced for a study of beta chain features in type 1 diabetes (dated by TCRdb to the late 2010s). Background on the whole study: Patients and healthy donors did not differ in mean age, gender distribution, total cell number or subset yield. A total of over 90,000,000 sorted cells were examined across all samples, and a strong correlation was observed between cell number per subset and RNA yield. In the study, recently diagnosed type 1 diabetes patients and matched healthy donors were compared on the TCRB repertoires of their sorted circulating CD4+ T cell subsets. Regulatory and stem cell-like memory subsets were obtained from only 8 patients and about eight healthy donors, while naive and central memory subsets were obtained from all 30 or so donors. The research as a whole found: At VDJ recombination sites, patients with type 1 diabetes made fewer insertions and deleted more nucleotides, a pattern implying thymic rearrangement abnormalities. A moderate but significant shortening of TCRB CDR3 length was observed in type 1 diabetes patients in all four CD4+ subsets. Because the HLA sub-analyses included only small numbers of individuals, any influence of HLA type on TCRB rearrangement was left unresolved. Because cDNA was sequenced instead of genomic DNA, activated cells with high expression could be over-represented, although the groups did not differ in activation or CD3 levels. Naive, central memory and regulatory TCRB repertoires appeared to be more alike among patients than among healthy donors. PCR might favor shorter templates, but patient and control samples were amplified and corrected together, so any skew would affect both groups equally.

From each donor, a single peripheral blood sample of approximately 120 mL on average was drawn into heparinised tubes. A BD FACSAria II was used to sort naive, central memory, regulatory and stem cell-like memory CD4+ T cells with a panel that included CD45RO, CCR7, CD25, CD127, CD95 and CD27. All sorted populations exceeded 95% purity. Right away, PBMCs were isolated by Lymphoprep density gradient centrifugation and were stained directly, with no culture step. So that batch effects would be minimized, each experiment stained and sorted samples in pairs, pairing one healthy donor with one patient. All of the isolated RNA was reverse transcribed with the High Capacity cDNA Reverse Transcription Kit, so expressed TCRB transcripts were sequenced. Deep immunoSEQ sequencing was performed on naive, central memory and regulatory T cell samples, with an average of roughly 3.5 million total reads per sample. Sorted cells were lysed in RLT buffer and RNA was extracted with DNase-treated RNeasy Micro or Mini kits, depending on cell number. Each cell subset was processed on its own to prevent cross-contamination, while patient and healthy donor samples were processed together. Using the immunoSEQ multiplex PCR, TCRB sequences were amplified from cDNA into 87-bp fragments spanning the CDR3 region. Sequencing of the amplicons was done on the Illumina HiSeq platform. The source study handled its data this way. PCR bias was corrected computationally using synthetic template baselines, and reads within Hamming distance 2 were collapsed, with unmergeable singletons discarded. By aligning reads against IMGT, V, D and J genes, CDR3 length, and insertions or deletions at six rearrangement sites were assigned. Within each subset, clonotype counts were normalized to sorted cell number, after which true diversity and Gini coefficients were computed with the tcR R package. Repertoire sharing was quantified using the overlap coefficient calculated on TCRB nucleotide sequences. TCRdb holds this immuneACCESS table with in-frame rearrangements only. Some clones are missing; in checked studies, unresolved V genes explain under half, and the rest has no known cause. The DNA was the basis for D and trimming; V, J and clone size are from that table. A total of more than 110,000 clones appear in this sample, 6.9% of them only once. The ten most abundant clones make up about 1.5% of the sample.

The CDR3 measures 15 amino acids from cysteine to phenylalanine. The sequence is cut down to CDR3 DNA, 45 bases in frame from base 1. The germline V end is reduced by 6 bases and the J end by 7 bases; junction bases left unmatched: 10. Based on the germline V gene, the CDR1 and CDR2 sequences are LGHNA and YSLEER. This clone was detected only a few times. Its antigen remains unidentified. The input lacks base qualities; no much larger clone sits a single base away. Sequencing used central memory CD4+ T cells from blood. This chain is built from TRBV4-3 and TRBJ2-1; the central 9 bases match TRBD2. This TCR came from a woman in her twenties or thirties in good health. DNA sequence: TGCGCCAGCAGGCGGCGGCTAGCGGGAATGAATGAGCAGTTCTTC. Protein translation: CASRRRLAGMNEQFF.